The 20 T cell receptor beta chains reported below all come from one sample, sequenced in a study of metastatic and nonmetastatic thyroid tumors. From the PCR reads, TCRdb re-called clones with MiXCR. Seen here are under 15,000 clones, 20% to 30% observed once, and the top ten hold roughly 18%. Until they underwent thyroid surgery, no patient had received any treatment. The sequenced sample consisted of tumor tissue. The receptors originated from a female donor with papillary thyroid cancer or a benign thyroid nodule (not recorded which). Some clones in this sample may be carry-over from other donors' samples.

This clone turned up a few times. The rearrangement uses TRBV19 and TRBJ1-6; 7 bases fit TRBD1. CDR3 size: 15 residues. In germline, CDR1 is LNHDA, CDR2 SQIVND (reference sequence). With 5 bases clipped from V and 10 bases from J, the junction kept 11 bases outside the gene matches. The CDR3 protein is CASSATGDGRSPLHF. The CDR3 DNA is TGTGCCAGTAGTGCTACAGGGGATGGGAGATCACCCCTCCACTTT.

In its sample, this clone is medium-sized. The chain uses TRBV6-1 and TRBJ1-1; the D gene is possibly TRBD1 (5 bases). Trimming pared 5 bases from V and 4 bases from J, leaving 8 bases between. Germline CDR1 and CDR2: MNHNS and SASEGT. The length of the CDR3 is 12 residues. In DNA, the CDR3 is TGTGCCAGCAGTTTCGGGGGCACTGAAGCTTTCTTT. Translation gives CASSFGGTEAFF.

Sample share makes this clone medium-sized. The chain recombines TRBV5-4 with TRBJ1-2; D unclear. CDR1 is SGHNT, CDR2 YYREEE, per germline (reference sequence). The CDR3 spans 16 residues. Trimming took 4 bases from V and 1 from J, leaving 17 bases between them. CDR3 in DNA: TGTGCCAGCAGCCCATCCAACAGTTTCCGTAACTATGGCTACACCTTC. As protein: CASSPSNSFRNYGYTF. Variable domain in full (rest from reference TRBV5-4 and TRBJ1-2): ETGVTQSPTHLIKTRGQQVTLRCSSQSGHNTVSWYQQALGQGPQFIFQYYREEENGRGNFPPRFSGLQFPNYSSELNVNALELDDSALYLCASSPSNSFRNYGYTFGSGTRLTVV.

The CDR3 nucleotides are TGTGCCAGCAGCTTGGACCTAGTGGGAGGGGTTGCAGATACGCAGTATTTT. The encoded protein is CASSLDLVGGVADTQYF. This chain joins TRBV11-1 and TRBJ2-3; 7 bases are shared with TRBD2. The ends lost 3 bases at V and 4 bases at J; junction bases unmatched: 13. Germline values: CDR1 SGHAT, CDR2 FQDESV (reference sequence). The length of the CDR3 is 17 residues.

For this clone: A read error may be the cause here, since a much bigger clone is one base away. The chain joins TRBV20-1 to TRBJ2-5, with TRBD2 matching 11 bases. The germline gives CDR1 DFQATT, CDR2 SNEGSKA (reference sequence). This CDR3 contains 16 residues. CDR3 loop: CSASGFYLAGGETHYF. The DNA for the CDR3 is TGCAGTGCTAGCGGTTTTTATCTAGCGGGGGGAGAGACCCATTACTTC.

This clone occurred a few times. This chain joins TRBV24-1 and TRBJ2-7; no definite D call. Trimming left V 8 bases short and J 3 bases short, with 13 bases between. Per germline, CDR1 KGHDR and CDR2 SFDVKD. The CDR3 runs to 13 residues. This CDR3 is CATMKQRYYEQYF. CDR3 in DNA: TGTGCCACCATGAAACAGCGATACTACGAGCAGTACTTC.

The chain uses TRBV5-1 and TRBJ2-1, with 13 bases lining up with TRBD2. The germline V gene encodes CDR1 SGHRS and CDR2 YFSETQ. CDR3 size: 16 residues. Unmatched junction bases numbered 1, after V lost 4 bases and J lost 0 bases. The CDR3 coding sequence is TGCGCCAGCAGCAGGACTAGCGGGAGCTCCTACAATGAGCAGTTCTTC. Encoded protein: CASSRTSGSSYNEQFF.

In its sample, this clone was seen a few times. The V call is TRBV28, the J call TRBJ2-6; TRBD1 matches at 7 bases. The trim removed 3 bases at V and 0 bases at J, leaving 8 bases unmatched. Germline V CDR1 and CDR2: MDHEN, SYDVKM. This CDR3 has 18 amino acids. The CDR3: CASSLGVTGSSGANVLTF. In nucleotides, the CDR3 is TGTGCCAGCAGTTTGGGTGTGACAGGGAGCTCTGGGGCCAACGTCCTGACTTTC.

In its sample, this clone was seen many times. The gene calls are TRBV2 and TRBJ1-5; 9 nucleotides align to TRBD1. The CDR3 loop spans 13 amino acids. Unmatched junction bases numbered 2, after V lost 6 bases and J lost 5 bases. The germline V gene encodes CDR1 SNHLY and CDR2 FYNNEI. The CDR3 region has the DNA TGTGCCAGCAGGGACAGGGGATATCAGCCCCAGCATTTT. This translates into CASRDRGYQPQHF. Drawing the rest from reference TRBV2 and TRBJ1-5, the complete variable domain is EPEVTQTPSHQVTQMGQEVILRCVPISNHLYFYWYRQILGQKVEFLVSFYNNEISEKSEIFDDQFSVERPDGSNFTLKIRSTKLEDSAMYFCASRDRGYQPQHFGDGTRLSIL.

The chain combines TRBV5-5 with TRBJ1-5; D may be TRBD1 (5 bases). Trimming removed 4 bases at V and 7 bases at J, with 15 bases between. CDR3 length: 14 amino acids. Germline V gene lookup returns CDR1 SGHKS and CDR2 YYEKEE (reference sequence). CDR3 amino acids: CASSPGTRYQPQHF. The CDR3, as DNA: TGTGCCAGCAGCCCAGGGACCAGGTACCAGCCCCAGCATTTT.

The table lists this clone with many counts. The rearrangement joins TRBV7-2 to TRBJ1-1; TRBD1 matches 9 bases. Germline values: CDR1 SGHTA, CDR2 FQGNSA. The CDR3 is 14 residues long. The CDR3 nucleotides are TGTGATGACTCGTTCTATGAGGGGACAGGGCTAGCTTTCTTT. Its translation is CDDSFYEGTGLAFF. The whole variable domain, filled in from reference TRBV7-2 and TRBJ1-1, reads GAGVSQSPSNKVTEKGKDVELRCDPISGHTALYWYRQSLGQGLEFLIYFQGNSAPDKSGLPSDRFSAERTGGSVSTLTIQRTQQEDSAVYLCDDSFYEGTGLAFFGQGTRLTVV.

This chain connects TRBV6-1 to TRBJ1-1; TRBD1 matches 9 bases. Trimming at V came to 7 bases and at J to 5 bases, leaving 14 bases not matched to a gene. CDR1 is MNHNS, CDR2 SASEGT, per germline. The CDR3 length is 16 residues. The CDR3 reads CASTPDRGDRGTEAFF. In DNA form, the CDR3 reads TGTGCCAGCACTCCAGACAGGGGGGATCGGGGGACTGAAGCTTTCTTT.

The rearrangement uses TRBV28 and TRBJ1-4; unclear D gene. Germline assignment: CDR1 MDHEN and CDR2 SYDVKM. This CDR3 comprises 14 residues. The V and J ends lost 4 bases and 4 bases respectively, with 10 bases between them. CDR3 in amino acids: CASSSGDLNEKLFF. As DNA, the CDR3 is TGTGCCAGCAGTTCGGGAGATCTTAATGAAAAACTGTTTTTT.

The gene calls are TRBV30 and TRBJ1-6, with a tentative D call TRBD1 (6 bases). This CDR3 has 15 amino acids. V lost 1 base to trimming and J lost 6 bases, with 13 bases between them. CDR1 is GTSNPN, CDR2 SVGIG, per germline (reference sequence). The CDR3 DNA is TGTGCCTGGAGTGCGGGCAGGGGCACTAATTCACCCCTCCACTTT. The encoded protein is CAWSAGRGTNSPLHF.

This clone rates as medium-sized (0.01 to 0.1%). This rearrangement joins TRBV2 to TRBJ1-2; D remains ambiguous. V was trimmed by 5 bases and J by 3 bases, leaving 13 bases between them. This CDR3 comprises 14 residues. Germline V lookup: CDR1 SNHLY, CDR2 FYNNEI. CDR3 loop: CASSIFGPDYGYTF. The CDR3 coding sequence is TGTGCCAGCAGTATTTTTGGACCGGACTATGGCTACACCTTC.

This clone was seen ten or more times. V is TRBV20-1 and J is TRBJ1-3; D ambiguous. CDR3 length equals 13 residues. The germline gives CDR1 DFQATT, CDR2 SNEGSKA (reference sequence). The V gene lost 1 base and the J gene lost 4 bases, with 8 bases spanning the gap. The CDR3 DNA follows: TGCAGTGCTAGAGGCGCCAGAGGAAACACCATATATTTT. Protein: CSARGARGNTIYF.

This clone has at least ten counts. The chain is built from TRBV27 and TRBJ2-3; no clear D. V shed 5 bases and J shed 5 bases, with 11 bases lying between them. Germline V gene data show CDR1 as MNHEY and CDR2 as SMNVEV (reference sequence). This CDR3 is 13 amino acids long. As DNA, the CDR3 is TGTGCCAGCAGTAGGGCGAATCAAGATACGCAGTATTTT. Translation: CASSRANQDTQYF.

This clone was counted ten times or more. The same CDR3 is also encoded by other DNA sequences in this sample. The chain is built from TRBV11-2 and TRBJ1-1, with D unresolved. CDR1 is SGHAT, CDR2 FQNNGV, per germline. Trimming cost V 2 bases and J 0 bases, with 10 bases left between them. This CDR3 region has 15 residues. This CDR3 is CASSLSDGLNTEAFF. CDR3 DNA: TGTGCCAGCAGCTTATCGGACGGGTTGAACACTGAAGCTTTCTTT. The full variable domain, its missing parts supplied by reference TRBV11-2 and TRBJ1-1, is EAGVAQSPRYKIIEKRQSVAFWCNPISGHATLYWYQQILGQGPKLLIQFQNNGVVDDSQLPKDRFSAERLKGVDSTLKIQPAKLEDSAVYLCASSLSDGLNTEAFFGQGTRLTVV.

This clone was observed a handful of times. V gene TRBV24-1 combines with J gene TRBJ2-1, with D possibly matching TRBD1 (6 bases). CDR1 and CDR2 from the germline V gene are KGHDR and SFDVKD. V gave up 7 bases and J gave up 0 bases, with 12 bases separating them. This CDR3 has 15 residues. CDR3 sequence (DNA): TGTGCCACCAGGGGACACCCCTGCTCCTACAATGAGCAGTTCTTC. Amino acids: CATRGHPCSYNEQFF.

The V call is TRBV5-1, the J call TRBJ2-3; 9 bases are a match to TRBD2. The trim removed 4 bases at V and 0 bases at J, leaving 6 bases unmatched. Germline V CDR1 and CDR2: SGHRS, YFSETQ. The CDR3 runs 16 residues. This chain's CDR3 is CASSPETSGSTDTQYF. Written as DNA, the CDR3 is TGCGCCAGCAGCCCCGAGACTAGCGGCAGCACAGATACGCAGTATTTT.